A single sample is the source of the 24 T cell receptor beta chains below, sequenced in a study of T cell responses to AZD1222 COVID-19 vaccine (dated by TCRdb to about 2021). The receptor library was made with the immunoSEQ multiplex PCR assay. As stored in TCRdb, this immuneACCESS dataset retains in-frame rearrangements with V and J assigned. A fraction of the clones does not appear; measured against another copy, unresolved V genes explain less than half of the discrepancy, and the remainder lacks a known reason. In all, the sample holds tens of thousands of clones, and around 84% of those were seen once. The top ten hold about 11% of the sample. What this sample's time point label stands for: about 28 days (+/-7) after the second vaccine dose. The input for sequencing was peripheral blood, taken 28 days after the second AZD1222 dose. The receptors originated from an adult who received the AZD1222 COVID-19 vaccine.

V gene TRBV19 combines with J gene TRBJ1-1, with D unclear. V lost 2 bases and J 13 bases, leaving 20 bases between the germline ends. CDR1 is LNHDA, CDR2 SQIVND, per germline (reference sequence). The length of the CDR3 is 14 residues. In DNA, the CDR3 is TGTGCCAGTAGTATAAGGGAGCAGGCCCCCTCAATTTTCTTT. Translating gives CASSIREQAPSIFF.

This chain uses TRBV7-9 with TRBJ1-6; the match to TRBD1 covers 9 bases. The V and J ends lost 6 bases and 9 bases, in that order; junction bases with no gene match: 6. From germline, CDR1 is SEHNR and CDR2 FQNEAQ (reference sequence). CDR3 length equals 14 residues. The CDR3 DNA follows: TGTGCCAGCAGGCCCGGGACAGGGTTTTCACCCCTCCACTTT. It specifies CASRPGTGFSPLHF. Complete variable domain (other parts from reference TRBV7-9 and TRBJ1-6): DTGVSQNPRHKITKRGQNVTFRCDPISEHNRLYWYRQTLGQGPEFLTYFQNEAQLEKSRLLSDRFSAERPKGSFSTLEIQRTEQGDSAMYLCASRPGTGFSPLHFGNGTRLTVT.

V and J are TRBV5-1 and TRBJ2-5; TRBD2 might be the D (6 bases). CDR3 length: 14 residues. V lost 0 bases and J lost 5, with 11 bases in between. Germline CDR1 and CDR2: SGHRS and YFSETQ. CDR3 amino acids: CASSLAGTWETQYF. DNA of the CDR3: TGCGCCAGCAGCTTGGCCGGGACTTGGGAGACCCAGTACTTC.

CDR3 sequence (DNA): TGTGCCAGCAGCTTGACACGGGCGGACACTGAAGCTTTCTTT. Protein: CASSLTRADTEAFF. The chain carries TRBV11-2 and TRBJ1-1; D not certain. V lost 3 bases, J lost 3 bases, and 11 bases lay in between. Per germline, CDR1 SGHAT and CDR2 FQNNGV. This CDR3 region has 14 residues.

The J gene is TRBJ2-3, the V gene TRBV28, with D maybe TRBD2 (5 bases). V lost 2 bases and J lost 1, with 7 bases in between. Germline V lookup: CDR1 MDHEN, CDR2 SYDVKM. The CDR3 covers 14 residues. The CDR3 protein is CASSLAGRTDTQYF. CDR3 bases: TGTGCCAGCAGTTTAGCGGGCCGCACAGATACGCAGTATTTT. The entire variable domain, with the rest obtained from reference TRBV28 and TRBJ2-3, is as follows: DVKVTQSSRYLVKRTGEKVFLECVQDMDHENMFWYRQDPGLGLRLIYFSYDVKMKEKGDIPEGYSVSREKKERFSLILESASTNQTSMYLCASSLAGRTDTQYFGPGTRLTVL.

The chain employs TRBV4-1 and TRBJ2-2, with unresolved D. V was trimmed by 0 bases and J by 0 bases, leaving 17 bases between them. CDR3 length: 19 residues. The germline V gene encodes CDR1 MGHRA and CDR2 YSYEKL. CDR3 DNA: TGCGCCAGCAGCCAAGACCCCCCGGTTTTTCCCGCGAACACCGGGGAGCTGTTTTTT. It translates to CASSQDPPVFPANTGELFF.

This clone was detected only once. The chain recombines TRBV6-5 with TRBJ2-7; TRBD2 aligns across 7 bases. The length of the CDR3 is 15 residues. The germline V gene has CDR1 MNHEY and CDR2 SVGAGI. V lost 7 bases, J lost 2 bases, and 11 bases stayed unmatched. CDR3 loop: CASKSGGSGTYEQYF. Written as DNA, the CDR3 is TGTGCCAGCAAATCGGGGGGTAGCGGCACCTACGAGCAGTACTTC.

The chain's CDR3 is CASSLVRGGEQFF. In DNA, the CDR3 is TGCGCCAGCAGCTTGGTCCGGGGCGGTGAGCAGTTCTTC. The V call is TRBV5-1, the J call TRBJ2-1; the D call may be TRBD1 or TRBD2 (5 bases each). Trimming left V 0 bases short and J 9 bases short, with 10 bases between. Germline CDR1 and CDR2: SGHRS and YFSETQ. CDR3 size: 13 residues.

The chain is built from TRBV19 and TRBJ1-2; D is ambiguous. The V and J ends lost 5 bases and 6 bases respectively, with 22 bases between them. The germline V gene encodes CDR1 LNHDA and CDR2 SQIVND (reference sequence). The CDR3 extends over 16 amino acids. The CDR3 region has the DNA TGTGCCAGTAGTCCACCCCAAGGGAGGAGAGTCCATGGCTACACCTTC. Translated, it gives CASSPPQGRRVHGYTF.

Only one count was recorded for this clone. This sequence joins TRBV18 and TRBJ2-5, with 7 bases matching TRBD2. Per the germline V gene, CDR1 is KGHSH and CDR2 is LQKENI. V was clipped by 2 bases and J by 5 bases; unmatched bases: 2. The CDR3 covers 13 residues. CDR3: CASSPEGGETQYF. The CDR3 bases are TGTGCCAGCTCACCAGAGGGAGGGGAGACCCAGTACTTC.

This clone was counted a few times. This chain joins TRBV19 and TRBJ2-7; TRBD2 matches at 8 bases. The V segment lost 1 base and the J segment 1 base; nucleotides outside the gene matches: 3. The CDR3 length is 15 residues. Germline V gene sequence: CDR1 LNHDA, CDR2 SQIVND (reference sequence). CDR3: CASSIVTSGSYEQYF. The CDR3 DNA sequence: TGTGCCAGTAGTATAGTTACTAGCGGATCCTACGAGCAGTACTTC. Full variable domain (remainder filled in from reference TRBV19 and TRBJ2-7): DGGITQSPKYLFRKEGQNVTLSCEQNLNHDAMYWYRQDPGQGLRLIYYSQIVNDFQKGDIAEGYSVSREKKESFPLTVTSAQKNPTAFYLCASSIVTSGSYEQYFGPGTRLTVT.

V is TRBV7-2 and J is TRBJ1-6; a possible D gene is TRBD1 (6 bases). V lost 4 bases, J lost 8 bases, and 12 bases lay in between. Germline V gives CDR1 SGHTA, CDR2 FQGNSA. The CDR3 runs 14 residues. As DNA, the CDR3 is TGTGCCAGCAGCTCGGAGGGGGGGTATTCACCCCTCCACTTT. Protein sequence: CASSSEGGYSPLHF.

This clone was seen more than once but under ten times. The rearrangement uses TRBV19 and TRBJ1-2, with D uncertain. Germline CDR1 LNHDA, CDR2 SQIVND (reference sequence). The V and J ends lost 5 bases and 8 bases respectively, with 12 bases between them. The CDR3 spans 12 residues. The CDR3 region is CASSLTTGGYTF. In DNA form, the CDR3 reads TGTGCCAGTAGTCTGACAACGGGCGGCTACACCTTC.

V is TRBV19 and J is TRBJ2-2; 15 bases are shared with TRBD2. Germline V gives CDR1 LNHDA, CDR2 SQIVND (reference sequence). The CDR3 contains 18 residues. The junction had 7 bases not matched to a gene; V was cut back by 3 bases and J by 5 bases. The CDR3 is CASSIPGLAGGQTGELFF. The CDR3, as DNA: TGTGCCAGTAGTATCCCCGGACTAGCGGGAGGGCAGACCGGGGAGCTGTTTTTT.

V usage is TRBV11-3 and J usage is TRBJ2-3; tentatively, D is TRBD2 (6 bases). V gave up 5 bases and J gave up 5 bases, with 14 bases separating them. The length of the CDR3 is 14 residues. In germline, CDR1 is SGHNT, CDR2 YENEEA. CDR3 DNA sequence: TGTGCCAGCAGCCTTGGCGGGGCCGAAGATACGCAGTATTTT. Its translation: CASSLGGAEDTQYF.

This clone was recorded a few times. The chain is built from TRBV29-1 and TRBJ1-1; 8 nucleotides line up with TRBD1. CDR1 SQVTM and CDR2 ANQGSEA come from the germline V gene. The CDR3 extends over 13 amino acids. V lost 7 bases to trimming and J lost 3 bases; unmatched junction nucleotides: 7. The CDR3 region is CSGRTGTYTEAFF. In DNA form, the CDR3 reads TGCAGCGGCCGGACAGGGACTTACACTGAAGCTTTCTTT.

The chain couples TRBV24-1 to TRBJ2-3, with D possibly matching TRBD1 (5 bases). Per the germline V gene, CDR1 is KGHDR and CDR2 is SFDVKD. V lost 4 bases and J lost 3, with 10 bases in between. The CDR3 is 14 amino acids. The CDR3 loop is CATSDADSTDTQYF. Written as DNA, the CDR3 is TGTGCCACCAGTGACGCAGACAGTACAGATACGCAGTATTTT.

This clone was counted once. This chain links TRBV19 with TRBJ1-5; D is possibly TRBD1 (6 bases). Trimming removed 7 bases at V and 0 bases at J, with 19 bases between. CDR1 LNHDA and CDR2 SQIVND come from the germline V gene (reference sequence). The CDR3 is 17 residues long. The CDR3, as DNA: TGTGCCAGTACCCCGACGAGGGGGGATGGTAGCAATCAGCCCCAGCATTTT. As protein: CASTPTRGDGSNQPQHF.

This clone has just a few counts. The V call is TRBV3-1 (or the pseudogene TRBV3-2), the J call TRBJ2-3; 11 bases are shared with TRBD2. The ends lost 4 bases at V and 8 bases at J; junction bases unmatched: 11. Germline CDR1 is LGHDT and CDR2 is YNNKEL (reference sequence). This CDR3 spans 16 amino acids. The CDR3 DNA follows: TGTGCCAGCAGCCTAATTGAGGGAGGACTAGCGGGTACGCAGTATTTT. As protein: CASSLIEGGLAGTQYF.

The CDR3 loop reads CASSLRPTSGGNTGELFF. Here the CDR3 DNA reads TGTGCCAGCAGTTTGCGACCCACTAGCGGGGGGAACACCGGGGAGCTGTTTTTT. This chain links TRBV11-2 with TRBJ2-2; 11 nucleotides align to TRBD2. CDR1 is SGHAT, CDR2 FQNNGV, per germline. V lost 6 bases, J lost 1 base, and 10 bases stayed unmatched. This CDR3 has 18 amino acids.

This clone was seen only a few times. The CDR3 nucleotides are TGTGCCACCAGTGACAGGGTATTCGGGGAGCTGTTTTTT. Translated, it gives CATSDRVFGELFF. V gene TRBV24-1 combines with J gene TRBJ2-2; D possibly corresponds to TRBD1 (5 bases). V was shortened by 4 bases and J by 7 bases, with 9 bases between the two germline ends. The CDR3 spans 13 residues. Germline CDR1 is KGHDR and CDR2 is SFDVKD.

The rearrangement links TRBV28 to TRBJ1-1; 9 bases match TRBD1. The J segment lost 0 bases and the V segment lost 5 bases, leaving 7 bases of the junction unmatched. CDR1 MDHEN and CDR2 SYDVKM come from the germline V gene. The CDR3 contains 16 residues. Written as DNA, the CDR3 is TGTGCCAGCAGTCAGACAGGGGGGGTGGTGAACACTGAAGCTTTCTTT. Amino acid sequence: CASSQTGGVVNTEAFF.

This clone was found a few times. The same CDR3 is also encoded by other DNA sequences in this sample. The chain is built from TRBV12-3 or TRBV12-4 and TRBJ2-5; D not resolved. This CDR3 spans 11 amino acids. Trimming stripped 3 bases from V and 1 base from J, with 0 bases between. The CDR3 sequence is CASSFQETQYF. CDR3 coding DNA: TGTGCCAGCAGTTTCCAAGAGACCCAGTACTTC.

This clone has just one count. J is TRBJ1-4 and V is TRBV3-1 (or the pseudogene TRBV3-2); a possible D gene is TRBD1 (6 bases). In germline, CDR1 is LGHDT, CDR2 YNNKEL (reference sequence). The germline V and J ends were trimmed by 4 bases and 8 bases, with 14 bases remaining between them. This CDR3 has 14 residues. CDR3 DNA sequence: TGTGCCAGCAGCCGCAGGACAGAAATCGAAAAACTGTTTTTT. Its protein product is CASSRRTEIEKLFF.